At least ten counts were recorded for the clone carrying this T cell receptor (beta chain). Its antigen remains unidentified. One entry per CDR3 protein, called by TCRdb with MiXCR from the reads. The table shows fewer than 350,000 distinct CDR3 sequences, with 9.5% occurring only once. These data come from a study of T cell repertoires in cytomegalovirus infection. Study in general: Based on public TCR beta signatures, there were indications of CMV infection and of a matching HLA type. Notes on the study in general: Summed frequency of shared TCR beta families picked out CMV carriers who also had the relevant HLA.

Germline V gene lookup returns CDR1 SGHTA and CDR2 FQGNSA. CDR3 size: 14 residues. V was pared by 3 bases and J by 6 bases, with 4 bases of the junction left unmatched. Sequences were obtained from PBMCs. J is TRBJ2-2 and V is TRBV7-2, with 7 positions matching TRBD2. The receptor comes from a human donor in good health (CMV status not recorded). Some clones in this sample may be carry-over from other donors' samples. The DNA of the CDR3 is TGTGCCAGCAGCTTTGGCGGGAGTTCCGGGGAGCTGTTTTTT. Its translation: CASSFGGSSGELFF.